A selection of T cell receptor beta chains follows, all from one sample in a study of shared T cell receptors in the human thymus. Assay used: immunoSEQ multiplex PCR; TCRdb lists only in-frame clones, some missing. The sample lists hundreds of thousands of clones, around 87% occurring once. These data were likewise used in another study, on human thymus T cells.

Sample: thymocytes. These TCRs come from a boy in the first two years of life with a congenital heart defect. Both conserved end residues are part of each CDR3. The D gene is left open where the match is weak. The listing skips clone size in some rows; elsewhere it reads once, few, many or a size class.

>TRBJ1-2|TRBD1|.|TRBV28
CASSWTGGYTF
TGTGCCAGCAGTTGGACAGGGGGCTACACCTTC
>TRBJ2-3|TRBD1|.|TRBV5-1
CASTLQGPDTDTQYF
TGCGCCAGCACCTTACAGGGGCCGGATACAGATACGCAGTATTTT
>TRBJ1-2|.|.|TRBV5-1
CASSPLSRLHSYGYTF
TGCGCCAGCAGCCCCCTGAGTAGGCTCCACAGCTATGGCTACACCTTC
>TRBJ1-5|.|.|TRBV9
CASSPEAGGNQPQHF
TGTGCCAGCAGCCCAGAGGCGGGGGGCAATCAGCCCCAGCATTTT
>TRBJ2-2|TRBD1|.|TRBV10-3
CAVGQGTGELFF
TGTGCCGTCGGACAGGGGACCGGGGAGCTGTTTTTT
>TRBJ1-3|.|.|TRBV15
CATSRDPGQGHSGNTIYF
TGTGCCACCAGCAGAGATCCAGGGCAGGGTCACTCTGGAAACACCATATATTTT
>TRBJ2-7|.|once|TRBV29-1
CSAGWVYEQYF
TGCAGCGCCGGGTGGGTCTACGAGCAGTACTTC
>TRBJ2-1|.|.|TRBV14
CASTRYSSSYNEQFF
TGTGCCAGCACCCGCTACAGTTCATCCTACAATGAGCAGTTCTTC
>TRBJ1-5|TRBD1|once|TRBV4-1
CASSLLQGIRSAQPQHF
TGCGCCAGCAGCCTATTACAGGGGATCCGATCCGCTCAGCCCCAGCATTTT
>TRBJ2-3|TRBD2|.|TRBV9
CASSVLPPKREGSGDTQYF
TGTGCCAGCAGCGTACTTCCACCTAAGCGGGAGGGTTCAGGAGATACGCAGTATTTT
>TRBJ2-5|.|.|TRBV5-8
CASSLAGGEETQYF
TGTGCCAGCAGCTTGGCCGGGGGAGAGGAGACCCAGTACTTC
>TRBJ2-1|TRBD2|.|TRBV5-5
CASRFGLAGVNEQFF
TGTGCCAGCAGATTTGGACTAGCGGGAGTGAATGAGCAGTTCTTC
>TRBJ1-5|TRBD1|.|TRBV28
CATGQGYQPQHF
TGTGCCACCGGACAGGGGTATCAGCCCCAGCATTTT
>TRBJ1-6|TRBD1|.|TRBV15
CAIDRGNSPLHF
TGTGCCATCGACAGGGGGAATTCACCCCTCCACTTT
>TRBJ2-1|TRBD1|.|TRBV29-1
CSAADRGRLYNEQFF
TGCAGCGCCGCCGACAGGGGCCGCCTCTACAATGAGCAGTTCTTC
>TRBJ2-1|TRBD2|.|TRBV2
CASSVYTSGSLDEQFF
TGTGCCAGCAGTGTATACACTAGCGGGAGTTTGGATGAGCAGTTCTTC
>TRBJ2-1|TRBD1|few|TRBV15
CATSRDFRQDRGPGYNEQFF
TGTGCCACCAGCAGAGATTTTCGGCAGGACAGGGGGCCGGGGTACAATGAGCAGTTCTTC
>TRBJ1-4|TRBD1|once|TRBV4-1
CASSQFSRGQMNEKLFF
TGCGCCAGCAGCCAATTTTCCCGGGGACAGATGAATGAAAAACTGTTTTTT
>TRBJ2-3|TRBD1|.|TRBV25-1
CASSDPGQGDTDTQYF
TGTGCCAGCAGTGACCCCGGACAGGGCGACACAGATACGCAGTATTTT
>TRBJ2-3|TRBD1|.|TRBV5-4
CASSYDRGGDAQYF
TGTGCCAGCAGCTATGACAGGGGGGGAGATGCGCAGTATTTT
>TRBJ1-2|.|once|TRBV28
CASSFTVGGNYGYTF
TGTGCCAGCAGTTTTACGGTAGGAGGTAACTATGGCTACACCTTC
>TRBJ2-1|.|.|TRBV7-6
CASSLRGWDYNEQFF
TGTGCCAGCAGCTTAAGGGGTTGGGACTACAATGAGCAGTTCTTC
>TRBJ1-1|.|.|TRBV21-1
CATRLFMNTEAFF
TGTGCCACCCGACTTTTTATGAACACTGAAGCTTTCTTT
>TRBJ1-3|.|.|TRBV4-1
CASSQNQDFGRSGNTIYF
TGCGCCAGCAGCCAAAATCAGGATTTCGGTCGTTCCGGAAACACCATATATTTT
>TRBJ1-1|.|.|TRBV29-1
CSVAGLESGAEAFF
TGCAGCGTTGCTGGATTAGAAAGCGGCGCTGAAGCTTTCTTT
>TRBJ2-2|.|.|TRBV7-6
CASTEGGRSNTGELFF
TGTGCCAGCACCGAGGGTGGACGGTCGAACACCGGGGAGCTGTTTTTT
>TRBJ2-7|TRBD1|.|TRBV2
CATSGQVGAYEQYF
TGTGCCACCTCGGGACAGGTGGGAGCCTACGAGCAGTACTTC
>TRBJ2-6|.|.|TRBV29-1
CSVRGANVLTF
TGCAGCGTTCGGGGGGCCAACGTCCTGACTTTC
>TRBJ1-4|.|.|TRBV19
CASSIVGGGEKLFF
TGTGCCAGTAGTATAGTAGGCGGGGGAGAAAAACTGTTTTTT
>TRBJ1-6|.|.|TRBV30
CAWSAQDSPLHF
TGTGCCTGGAGTGCCCAGGATTCACCCCTCCACTTT
>TRBJ1-5|.|.|TRBV28
CASSLPPGEGRAIYSNQPQHF
TGTGCCAGCAGTTTACCCCCCGGCGAGGGAAGGGCCATATATAGCAATCAGCCCCAGCATTTT
>TRBJ1-2|.|.|TRBV28
CASRLKFLPNYGYTF
TGTGCCAGCAGACTGAAGTTCCTTCCTAACTATGGCTACACCTTC
>TRBJ2-1|.|.|TRBV4-3
CASSQVHRQNEQFF
TGCGCCAGCAGCCAAGTTCATCGACAAAATGAGCAGTTCTTC
>TRBJ2-1|.|once|TRBV5-1
CASSLGQGLYNEQFF
TGCGCCAGCAGCTTGGGACAGGGACTCTACAATGAGCAGTTCTTC
>TRBJ1-2|.|.|TRBV10-3
CAISYQDGYTF
TGTGCCATCAGCTACCAAGATGGCTACACCTTC
>TRBJ2-7|TRBD2|.|TRBV28
CASSLTLLAGGFSHEQYF
TGTGCCAGCAGTTTAACCTTACTAGCGGGGGGATTTAGTCACGAGCAGTACTTC
>TRBJ2-2|.|.|TRBV25-1
CATRGTGELFF
TGTGCCACCCGAGGGACCGGGGAGCTGTTTTTT
>TRBJ2-7|TRBD1|.|TRBV28
CASSFQPRGTYEQYF
TGTGCCAGCAGTTTTCAGCCCAGGGGGACCTACGAGCAGTACTTC
>TRBJ2-1|.|.|TRBV4-3
CASSQNRAVLKDEQFF
TGCGCCAGCAGCCAGAACAGGGCGGTACTCAAGGATGAGCAGTTCTTC
>TRBJ1-2|TRBD1|.|TRBV9
CASSVDDRQGEGGGYTF
TGTGCCAGCAGCGTAGACGACCGACAGGGCGAAGGCGGTGGCTACACCTTC
>TRBJ2-2|.|.|TRBV28
CASSLFHRAGELFF
TGTGCCAGCAGTTTATTTCACAGGGCCGGGGAGCTGTTTTTT
>TRBJ2-7|.|few|TRBV6-4
CASSAPRSF
TGTGCCAGCAGTGCTCCTCGGAGCTTC
>TRBJ2-5|.|.|TRBV27
CASTGRHEKETQYF
TGTGCCTCCACAGGGAGACATGAAAAAGAGACCCAGTACTTC
>TRBJ2-2|TRBD2|.|TRBV7-2
CASSLVGGLAGEMAGELFF
TGTGCCAGCAGCTTAGTTGGGGGGCTAGCGGGAGAAATGGCCGGGGAGCTGTTTTTT
>TRBJ2-2|TRBD2|.|TRBV5-4
CASSLAVSPTSFGTGELFF
TGTGCCAGCAGCTTGGCGGTTTCCCCGACTAGCTTTGGGACCGGGGAGCTGTTTTTT
>TRBJ1-2|TRBD1|.|TRBV12-5
CASGLVRDRGQGGYTF
TGTGCTAGTGGTTTGGTAAGGGACAGGGGGCAGGGTGGCTACACCTTC
>TRBJ2-1|.|.|TRBV4-3
CASSQGGRGSHRNEQFF
TGCGCCAGCAGCCAAGGGGGTAGGGGGAGTCATAGGAATGAGCAGTTCTTC
>TRBJ2-7|.|.|TRBV5-6
CASSLLRQANSYEQYF
TGTGCCAGCAGCTTGTTACGACAGGCCAACTCCTACGAGCAGTACTTC
>TRBJ1-1|.|.|TRBV4-3
CASSQEGGGAGTEAFF
TGCGCCAGCAGCCAAGAAGGGGGGGGCGCAGGCACTGAAGCTTTCTTT
>TRBJ2-4|TRBD2|.|TRBV19
CASRNRGEGAKNIQYF
TGTGCCAGTAGGAATCGGGGGGAAGGGGCCAAAAACATTCAGTACTTC
>TRBJ2-6|TRBD2|.|TRBV9
CASSVRGGESSGANVLTF
TGTGCCAGCAGCGTACGGGGGGGGGAGAGCTCTGGGGCCAACGTCCTGACTTTC
>TRBJ1-1|.|.|TRBV18
CASSPPLGLSEAFF
TGTGCCAGCTCACCACCCCTGGGCCTGAGTGAAGCTTTCTTT
>TRBJ2-1|.|.|TRBV28
CASSLELPEKFYNEQFF
TGTGCCAGCAGTTTAGAGCTCCCCGAAAAGTTTTACAATGAGCAGTTCTTC
>TRBJ1-1|.|few|TRBV7-9
CASSLVCGRAQDTEAFF
TGTGCCAGCAGCTTAGTTTGTGGGAGGGCCCAAGACACTGAAGCTTTCTTT